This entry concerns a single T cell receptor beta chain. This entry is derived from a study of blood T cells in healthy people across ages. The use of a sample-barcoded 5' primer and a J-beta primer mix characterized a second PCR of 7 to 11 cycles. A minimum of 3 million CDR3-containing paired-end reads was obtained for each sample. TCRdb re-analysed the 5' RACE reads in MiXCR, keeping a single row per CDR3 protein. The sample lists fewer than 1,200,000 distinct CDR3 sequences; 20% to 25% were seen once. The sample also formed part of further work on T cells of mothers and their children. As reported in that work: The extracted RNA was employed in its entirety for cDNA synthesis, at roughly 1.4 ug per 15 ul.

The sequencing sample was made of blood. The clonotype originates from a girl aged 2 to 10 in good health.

Here the CDR3 DNA reads TGCAGCTTCGGGACGGACACTGAAGCTTTCTTT. Amino acid sequence: CSFGTDTEAFF. This chain joins TRBV29-1 and TRBJ1-1; D might be TRBD1 (5 bases). Germline values: CDR1 SQVTM, CDR2 ANQGSEA. The V end lost 8 bases, the J end lost 3 bases, and 10 bases lay between the germline ends. The CDR3 covers 11 residues.